These T cell receptor beta chains were read from a single sample in a study of T cell changes during pregnancy in multiple sclerosis. TCRdb's copy holds only in-frame clones and misses some; the assay was immunoSEQ multiplex PCR. The table records some 110,000 clones, around 90% of them present only once. The sequenced sample was peripheral blood, obtained in the third trimester of pregnancy. The source of these receptors is a female donor with multiple sclerosis, enrolled in a pregnancy study. The CDR3 runs from the conserved cysteine through the conserved F or W. D genes are given only for firm matches. The listing skips clone size in some rows; elsewhere it reads once, few, many or a size class.

>-|16|TRBV5-4|-|TRBJ1-1
CASSLKRLVKDGDRYF
TGTGCCAGCAGCTTGAAGCGGCTAGTAAAGGACGGGGATCGTTACTTT
>-|17|TRBV21-1|-|TRBJ1-5
CASSKGVVRGSDQPQHF
TGTGCCAGCAGCAAGGGCGTCGTTAGGGGGTCAGACCAGCCCCAGCATTTT
>-|16|TRBV12-5|TRBD1|TRBJ2-2
CASGWSLGGDGGELFF
TGTGCTAGTGGTTGGTCCCTAGGGGGCGATGGCGGGGAGCTGTTTTTT
>-|13|TRBV19|-|TRBJ1-5
CASSKSGNQPQHF
TGTGCCAGTAGTAAGTCGGGCAATCAGCCCCAGCATTTT
>-|16|TRBV5-1|TRBD2|TRBJ2-2
CASSLAAGANTGELFF
TGCGCCAGCAGCTTGGCAGCGGGGGCGAACACCGGGGAGCTGTTTTTT
>-|14|TRBV5-1|TRBD1|TRBJ1-4
CASSLQGANEKLFF
TGCGCCAGCAGCTTGCAGGGGGCTAATGAAAAACTGTTTTTT
>-|12|TRBV5-6|TRBD1|TRBJ1-2
CASSLNRGSYTF
TGTGCCAGCAGCTTAAACAGGGGAAGCTACACCTTC
>-|16|TRBV18|-|TRBJ1-3
CASSPRPTRSGNTIYF
TGTGCCAGCTCACCACGCCCAACGCGCTCTGGAAACACCATATATTTT
>-|15|TRBV6-5|TRBD1|TRBJ1-6
CASSLDRGANSPLHF
TGTGCCAGCAGCCTGGACAGGGGGGCAAATTCACCCCTCCACTTT
>-|19|TRBV28|TRBD1|TRBJ2-2
CASSLITGERVGSTGELFF
TGTGCCAGCAGTTTAATCACAGGGGAGAGGGTAGGAAGCACCGGGGAGCTGTTTTTT
>few|14|TRBV19|TRBD1|TRBJ1-1
CASSLGQVNTEAFF
TGTGCCAGTAGTCTGGGACAGGTGAACACTGAAGCTTTCTTT
>-|12|TRBV29-1|TRBD1|TRBJ2-1
CSAAADRNEQFF
TGCAGCGCTGCGGCGGACAGGAATGAGCAGTTCTTC